These T cell receptor beta chains were read from a single sample in a study of identical twins. TCRdb used MiXCR to reprocess the 5' RACE reads, holding one entry per CDR3 protein. Of around 960,000 distinct CDR3 sequences listed, about 12% were seen once; the top ten hold roughly 1.5%. These records were also assigned to another study, of yellow fever vaccine responses in identical twins.

Sequencing was carried out using PBMCs. All receptors come from a woman between 18 and 29 years old in good health. Both conserved end residues are part of each CDR3. The order of the fields is J gene, D gene, V gene, clone size, CDR3 DNA, CDR3 protein. The D gene is left open where the match is weak. Rows may omit the clone size; those that give it use once, few, many or a size class.

>TRBJ2-1|.|TRBV25-1|once
TGTGCCAGCAGTAGGCAGGGTTTAGTTGAGCAGTTCTTC
CASSRQGLVEQFF
>TRBJ2-3|.|TRBV12-3/TRBV12-4|few
TGTGTCAGCAGTTTAGTCCCGGGAGGCACAGATACGCAGTATTTT
CVSSLVPGGTDTQYF
>TRBJ2-7|.|TRBV20-1|few
TGCAGTGCTAGAGAAGGAGTTCTGGGGAGTGTTCGGGAGCAGTACTTC
CSAREGVLGSVREQYF
>TRBJ2-2|.|TRBV12-3/TRBV12-4|many
TGTGCCAGCAGTTTATTAGGCCGGGACCGGGGCAGAACCGGGGAGCTGTTTTTT
CASSLLGRDRGRTGELFF
>TRBJ2-1|.|TRBV29-1|few
TGCAGCGTTGCTCCCGGAGTAGGCTCCTACAATGAGCAGTTCTTC
CSVAPGVGSYNEQFF
>TRBJ2-3|.|TRBV12-3/TRBV12-4|many
TGTGCCAGCAGTTCACCCCGGGACCGAGGCACAGATACGCAGTATTTT
CASSSPRDRGTDTQYF
>TRBJ2-2|TRBD2|TRBV5-1|.
TGCGCCAGCAGCACTACTAGCGGGAGTTTAACCGGGGAGCTGTTTTTT
CASSTTSGSLTGELFF
>TRBJ2-1|.|TRBV7-8|.
TGTGCCAGCAGCGTCTCTAGTTGGGAATACAATGAGCAGTTCTTC
CASSVSSWEYNEQFF
>TRBJ2-5|.|TRBV28|.
TGTGCCAGCAGTATCTCCCAAGAGACCCAGTACTTC
CASSISQETQYF
>TRBJ2-3|.|TRBV20-1|few
TGCAGTGCTATCGACCCGGGACCGCTCACAGATACGCAGTATTTT
CSAIDPGPLTDTQYF
>TRBJ1-2|.|TRBV12-3/TRBV12-4|many
TGTGCCAGCAGTTTAGTTGGAGGGGGATATGGCTACACCTTC
CASSLVGGGYGYTF
>TRBJ1-3|TRBD1|TRBV5-4|few
TGTGCCAGCAGCCCGGACAGGAGGGATGGAAACACCATATATTTT
CASSPDRRDGNTIYF
>TRBJ2-2|.|TRBV6-1|few
TGTGCCACACAGGTCGCGAACACCGGGGAGCTGTTTTTT
CATQVANTGELFF
>TRBJ1-3|.|TRBV4-1|few
TGCGCCAGCAGCCCCCGGTCAGGGACTGGAAACACCATATATTTT
CASSPRSGTGNTIYF
>TRBJ1-1|.|TRBV5-6|many
TGTGCCAGCAGCTTGCTTGGACGGACCAACACTGAAGCTTTCTTT
CASSLLGRTNTEAFF
>TRBJ2-7|TRBD1|TRBV12-5|few
TGTGCTAGTGCCCGACAGGGGGACTACGAGCAGTACTTC
CASARQGDYEQYF
>TRBJ2-2|TRBD1|TRBV5-1|.
TGCGCCAGCAGCCCCCTTGACAGGGCGACCGGGGAGCTGTTTTTT
CASSPLDRATGELFF
>TRBJ2-7|TRBD2|TRBV11-1|.
TGTGCCAGCAGCTGGACGGGACTAGCGGGAGGGCCTAGCTACGAGCAGTACTTC
CASSWTGLAGGPSYEQYF
>TRBJ1-1|.|TRBV10-3|few
TGTGCCATCAGTGAGTCGGCTACTGGGGGAGCTTTCTTT
CAISESATGGAFF
>TRBJ2-1|TRBD1|TRBV5-1|many
TGCGCCAGCAGCAAGGAGGGACAGGGGTCCTACAATGAGCAGTTCTTC
CASSKEGQGSYNEQFF
>TRBJ1-5|.|TRBV10-3|.
TGTGCCATCAGTGGGCAGGGGCGCAATCAGCCCCAGCATTTT
CAISGQGRNQPQHF
>TRBJ1-1|TRBD1|TRBV4-1|.
TGCGCCAGCAGCCAAAAGCCGGGACAGAACATGAACACTGAAGCTTTCTTT
CASSQKPGQNMNTEAFF
>TRBJ2-1|.|TRBV7-9|few
TGTGCCAGCAGCCGTCCCGGGACAAGGAAAGGCAATGAGCAGTTCTTC
CASSRPGTRKGNEQFF
>TRBJ2-7|TRBD2|TRBV20-1|.
TGCAGTGCTAGCAGACTAGCGGGAGCTAACGAGCAGTACTTC
CSASRLAGANEQYF
>TRBJ1-6|.|TRBV2|few
TGTGCCAGCATTGACTTTTTTAATTCACCCCTCCACTTT
CASIDFFNSPLHF
>TRBJ2-2|.|TRBV12-3/TRBV12-4|many
TGTGCCAGCAGTTCCCGTAACGGCGGGGAGCTGTTTTTT
CASSSRNGGELFF
>TRBJ2-7|.|TRBV12-3/TRBV12-4|.
TGTGCCAGCAAAGGTAACGGGTTGTACTACGAGCAGTACTTC
CASKGNGLYYEQYF
>TRBJ2-2|.|TRBV3-1|.
TGTGCCAGCAGCCAAGATACGTTCCCCGGGGAGCTGTTTTTT
CASSQDTFPGELFF
>TRBJ1-4|TRBD1|TRBV4-1|.
TGCGCCAGCAGCCAAGATAGAGGGGGGACAGTGGCGACTGAAAAACTGTTTTTT
CASSQDRGGTVATEKLFF
>TRBJ2-3|.|TRBV24-1|few
TGTGCCACCCGGGATGGAACAGATACGCAGTATTTT
CATRDGTDTQYF
>TRBJ2-5|TRBD2|TRBV20-1|many
TGCAGTGCCCATCCGGGACTAGCGGGAGAAGCCCAGTACTTC
CSAHPGLAGEAQYF
>TRBJ2-1|TRBD1|TRBV20-1|few
TGCAGTGCTCCCGGGACAGGGGTCCATGAGCAGTTCTTC
CSAPGTGVHEQFF
>TRBJ1-3|.|TRBV12-3/TRBV12-4|few
TGTGCCAGCAGTTTCACCCGACAGTGGGGCGGACCTCTCTCTGGAAACACCATATATTTT
CASSFTRQWGGPLSGNTIYF
>TRBJ2-5|TRBD1|TRBV9|many
TGTGCCAGCAGCGTAGCGACAGGGGGCCTGGAGACCCAGTACTTC
CASSVATGGLETQYF
>TRBJ1-6|TRBD1|TRBV10-3|.
TGTGCCATCAGTTTGGGACAGCCGGAGGATTCACCCCTCCACTTT
CAISLGQPEDSPLHF
>TRBJ2-2|.|TRBV3-1|many
TGTGCCAGCAGCCAAGAAGGGGGAAGGAGATCCGGGGAGCTGTTTTTT
CASSQEGGRRSGELFF
>TRBJ2-5|.|TRBV5-1|many
TGCGCCAGCAGCGCAGACCAAGAGACCCAGTACTTC
CASSADQETQYF